The next 29 T cell receptor beta chains were all read from a single sample in a study of blood T cells in healthy people across ages. Then a second PCR, running about 7 to 11 cycles, was carried out with a sample-barcoded 5' primer and a J-beta primer mix. TCRdb passed the 5' RACE reads through MiXCR, listing each CDR3 protein once. The data show 600,000 to 800,000 distinct CDR3 sequences, more than 45% seen once. Sequenced input: blood. These receptors were obtained from a woman aged 80 or older in good health.

The CDR3 spells CASSQWLGVEDQPQHF. DNA of the CDR3: TGTGCCAGCAGCCAGTGGTTGGGGGTGGAGGATCAGCCCCAGCATTTT. V and J are TRBV4-2 and TRBJ1-5, with D possibly matching TRBD1 (5 bases). Between the trimmed V and J ends, which lost 3 bases and 5 bases, there was a span of 17 bases. This CDR3 region has 16 residues. Germline V gene lookup returns CDR1 LGHNA and CDR2 YNFKEQ.

There are many counts of this clonotype. The V and J genes are TRBV6-2 or TRBV6-3 and TRBJ2-3, with D unresolved. V was clipped by 10 bases and J by 6 bases, with 11 bases between them. There are 11 residues in the CDR3. Germline V CDR1 and CDR2: MNHEY, SVGEGT. The CDR3 DNA reads as TGTGCCACCGCCCTTTTCGATACGCAGTATTTT. It encodes CATALFDTQYF.

The chain has TRBV2 and TRBJ2-2; D is unresolved. The CDR3 has 15 amino acids. Germline V gene sequence: CDR1 SNHLY, CDR2 FYNNEI. V was pared by 7 bases and J by 0 bases, with 12 bases between. DNA for the CDR3: TGTGCCAGCATTAGGACCCCCGCGAACACCGGGGAGCTGTTTTTT. Amino acid sequence: CASIRTPANTGELFF.

This clonotype has a count of ten or more. V gene TRBV25-1 combines with J gene TRBJ2-3; 7 positions agree with TRBD2. CDR1 is MGHDK, CDR2 SYGVNS, per germline. This CDR3 is built from 14 residues. Trimming at V came to 4 bases and at J to 1 base, leaving 2 bases not matched to a gene. CDR3 in DNA: TGTGCCAGCAGTGGCGGGGGAGGCACAGATACGCAGTATTTT. Translating it yields CASSGGGGTDTQYF.

Worth noting for this clonotype: A read error is possible here, since a much larger clone lies one base away. The genes are TRBV29-1 and TRBJ1-1; no clear D. The CDR3 covers 10 residues. CDR1 is SQVTM and CDR2 is ANQGSEA in the germline V gene. Trimming removed 5 bases at V and 1 base at J, with 2 bases between. CDR3 sequence reads: CSVTNTEAFF. The DNA for the CDR3 is TGCAGCGTTACGAACACTGAAGCTTTCTTT.

The rearrangement links TRBV7-2 to TRBJ2-3; D might be TRBD1 (6 bases). V was shortened by 1 base and J by 2 bases, with 10 bases between the two germline ends. This CDR3 region has 15 residues. Germline CDR1 SGHTA, CDR2 FQGNSA. The CDR3 loop reads CASSLVGHHTDTQYF. The CDR3 coding sequence is TGTGCCAGCAGCTTAGTGGGACATCACACAGATACGCAGTATTTT.

Ten or more counts support this clonotype. The chain combines TRBV29-1 with TRBJ1-1; TRBD1 is a possible D gene (6 bases). The CDR3 has 13 amino acids. Germline CDR1 is SQVTM and CDR2 is ANQGSEA. The V end was cut by 7 bases, the J end by 5 bases, with 17 bases between. CDR3 protein: CSATKGGRTEAFF. CDR3 bases: TGCAGCGCCACGAAGGGGGGGAGGACTGAAGCTTTCTTT.

This clonotype was counted a few times. The rearrangement uses TRBV7-9 and TRBJ2-1; a weak D match, TRBD2 (5 bases). With 6 bases removed from V and 9 bases from J, the gap between germline ends came to 12 bases. Germline V lookup: CDR1 SEHNR, CDR2 FQNEAQ (reference sequence). This CDR3 contains 12 residues. The CDR3, as DNA: TGTGCCAGCAGTGGTGTGGCGGGTGAGCAGTTCTTC. It codes for CASSGVAGEQFF.

The genes are TRBV6-5 and TRBJ2-1, with D tentatively TRBD2 (5 bases). This CDR3 spans 12 amino acids. Germline V lookup: CDR1 MNHEY, CDR2 SVGAGI. V dropped 6 bases and J dropped 8 bases, with 11 bases sitting between them. CDR3 coding DNA: TGTGCCAGCAGGCACCCTAGCTATGAGCAGTTCTTC. It specifies CASRHPSYEQFF.

In regard to this clonotype: This could be a read error, since a much larger clone is one nucleotide away. The chain couples TRBV27 to TRBJ2-3, with D perhaps TRBD2 (5 bases). This CDR3 contains 16 residues. V dropped 8 bases and J dropped 2 bases, with 20 bases sitting between them. From germline, CDR1 is MNHEY and CDR2 SMNVEV (reference sequence). The CDR3 protein is CASGEYATGNTDTQYF. The CDR3 DNA reads as TGTGCCAGCGGTGAGTATGCGACGGGGAACACAGATACGCAGTATTTT.

V is TRBV18 and J is TRBJ1-2; D unclear. Germline V gene lookup returns CDR1 KGHSH and CDR2 LQKENI. This CDR3 is 19 amino acids long. V was trimmed by 1 base and J by 0 bases, leaving 21 bases between them. As DNA, the CDR3 is TGTGCCAGCTCACCACTAATTAAAACACCGGCGCAAGCTAACTATGGCTACACCTTC. It codes for CASSPLIKTPAQANYGYTF.

The rearrangement uses TRBV29-1 and TRBJ2-7; TRBD1 matches 9 bases. Per the germline V gene, CDR1 is SQVTM and CDR2 is ANQGSEA. CDR3 length: 14 residues. Germline trimming cut 6 bases from V and 7 bases from J; bases unmatched to any gene: 13. CDR3: CSVGGTGRRGEQYF. CDR3 DNA sequence: TGCAGCGTGGGGGGGACAGGGCGAAGGGGTGAGCAGTACTTC.

In its sample, this clonotype was seen many times. The chain joins TRBV13 to TRBJ2-1; D is unresolved. Germline loops: CDR1 PRHDT, CDR2 FYEKMQ (reference sequence). This CDR3 is 13 amino acids long. Trimming pared 5 bases from V and 7 bases from J, leaving 12 bases between. The chain's CDR3 is CASSQSMGNEQFF. CDR3 sequence (DNA): TGTGCCAGCAGCCAGTCGATGGGAAATGAGCAGTTCTTC.

This clonotype showed up many times. The chain links TRBV12-3 or TRBV12-4 to TRBJ2-3; D may be TRBD2 (7 bases). V gave up 1 base and J gave up 1 base, with 12 bases separating them. This CDR3 comprises 16 residues. The CDR3 DNA sequence: TGTGCCAGCAGTTTAGGGGGGGGGGCAGGCACAGATACGCAGTATTTT. As protein: CASSLGGGAGTDTQYF.

The chain couples TRBV4-1 to TRBJ1-1; D is undetermined. The germline CDR1 and CDR2 sequences are MGHRA and YSYEKL. The germline V and J ends were trimmed by 3 bases and 1 base, with 6 bases remaining between them. This CDR3 region has 13 residues. Here the CDR3 reads CASSHVGNTEAFF. The CDR3 nucleotides are TGCGCCAGCAGCCATGTAGGGAACACTGAAGCTTTCTTT.

For the CDR3, the DNA is TGCAGTGCTAGGGCCTCGGTGGACTACGAGCAGTACTTC. It specifies CSARASVDYEQYF. The chain couples TRBV20-1 to TRBJ2-7; no reliable D call. This CDR3 is built from 13 residues. Per germline, CDR1 DFQATT and CDR2 SNEGSKA (reference sequence). The V and J ends lost 3 bases and 3 bases respectively, with 12 bases between them.

This clonotype was seen more than once but under ten times. V usage is TRBV4-1 and J usage is TRBJ1-1; D is unresolved. The CDR3 covers 12 residues. V lost 5 bases and J 9 bases, leaving 13 bases between the germline ends. The germline gives CDR1 MGHRA, CDR2 YSYEKL. CDR3 sequence: CASSGDTRKAFF. The CDR3 DNA reads as TGCGCCAGCAGCGGAGACACACGGAAAGCTTTCTTT.

This clonotype was counted ten times or more. This chain joins TRBV3-1 and TRBJ2-1, with 7 positions matching TRBD2. The CDR3 is 14 amino acids. Germline assignment: CDR1 LGHDT and CDR2 YNNKEL (reference sequence). V was clipped by 6 bases and J by 10 bases; unmatched bases: 12. The CDR3 bases are TGTGCCAGCAGGAGCGGGGACTCCTTAAGAGAGCAGTTCTTC. It translates to CASRSGDSLREQFF.

This clonotype was found a few times. This sequence joins TRBV7-9 and TRBJ2-2; no firm D call. The CDR3 has 13 amino acids. Germline loops: CDR1 SEHNR, CDR2 FQNEAQ (reference sequence). Between the trimmed V and J ends, which lost 5 bases and 6 bases, there was a span of 10 bases. The DNA of the CDR3 is TGTGCCAGCAGCGTCCTTGGGGCCGGGGAGCTGTTTTTT. Its translation: CASSVLGAGELFF. Together with reference TRBV7-9 and TRBJ2-2, the CDR3 gives the full variable domain: DTGVSQNPRHKITKRGQNVTFRCDPISEHNRLYWYRQTLGQGPEFLTYFQNEAQLEKSRLLSDRFSAERPKGSFSTLEIQRTEQGDSAMYLCASSVLGAGELFFGEGSRLTVL.

The rearrangement links TRBV6-5 to TRBJ2-5; 11 bases agree with TRBD1. The CDR3 contains 14 residues. Germline V gives CDR1 MNHEY, CDR2 SVGAGI. J lost 3 bases, V lost 7 bases, and 4 bases had no gene match. This chain's CDR3 is CASTRDRGKETQYF. The CDR3 region has the DNA TGTGCCAGCACCCGGGACAGGGGGAAAGAGACCCAGTACTTC.

With regard to this clonotype: A much bigger clone sits one base away, suggesting this may be a read error. The chain recombines TRBV10-2 with TRBJ2-7; D is possibly TRBD1 (7 bases). CDR1 and CDR2 from the germline V gene are WSHSY and SAAADI. Trimming removed 2 bases from V and 7 bases from J, with 21 bases in between. This CDR3 has 16 residues. CDR3 nucleotide sequence: TGCGCCAGCAGTGAGGGCGGGACAGCAAACTACAATGAGCAGTACTTC. It is translated as CASSEGGTANYNEQYF.

V gene TRBV20-1 combines with J gene TRBJ2-1; D uncertain. V gave up 1 base and J gave up 12 bases, with 10 bases separating them. CDR1 DFQATT and CDR2 SNEGSKA come from the germline V gene (reference sequence). The CDR3 is made up of 11 amino acids. CDR3 bases: TGCAGTGCTAGAGGGACCTGCGGGCAGTTCTTC. Its translation: CSARGTCGQFF.

Remarks on this clonotype: This sequence may be a read error, since a much larger clone differs from it by one base. The chain employs TRBV3-1 and TRBJ2-1; 10 nucleotides line up with TRBD2. Germline CDR1 LGHDT, CDR2 YNNKEL (reference sequence). The CDR3 has 15 residues. The V segment lost 4 bases and the J segment 6 bases; nucleotides outside the gene matches: 6. In DNA, the CDR3 is TGTGCCAGCAGCCGAGCCAGCGGGGGGGCCAATGAGCAGTTCTTC. Its translation: CASSRASGGANEQFF.

The rearrangement uses TRBV7-9 and TRBJ1-2; TRBD1 might be the D (6 bases). Trimming cost V 2 bases and J 0 bases, with 13 bases left between them. Germline V lookup: CDR1 SEHNR, CDR2 FQNEAQ (reference sequence). The CDR3 runs 16 residues. In DNA, the CDR3 is TGTGCCAGCAGCTTAAGGATCACAGGGTCTAACTATGGCTACACCTTC. Its protein product is CASSLRITGSNYGYTF.

Regarding this clonotype: Possible read error: a much larger clone is one base away. The genes are TRBV19 and TRBJ2-7; 8 bases align to TRBD1. The germline V gene encodes CDR1 LNHDA and CDR2 SQIVND (reference sequence). The CDR3 spans 15 residues. The DNA for the CDR3 is TGTGCCAGTAGTCCTCGGACAGGGACCTCCTGCGAGCAGTACTTC. It codes for CASSPRTGTSCEQYF.

This chain joins TRBV9 and TRBJ2-3; D ambiguous. Trimming took 3 bases from V and 4 from J, leaving 12 bases between them. The CDR3 spans 14 residues. CDR1 SGDLS and CDR2 YYNGEE come from the germline V gene. As DNA, the CDR3 is TGTGCCAGCAGCGAGTTCGATACGGCAGATACGCAGTATTTT. Amino acids: CASSEFDTADTQYF.

The rearrangement joins TRBV5-1 to TRBJ1-1, with D perhaps matching TRBD1 (5 bases). The germline V gene has CDR1 SGHRS and CDR2 YFSETQ. The CDR3 runs 14 residues. V lost 3 bases to trimming and J lost 5 bases, with 14 bases between them. The CDR3 sequence: CASSYGAPGTEAFF. The DNA of the CDR3 is TGCGCCAGCAGCTACGGGGCCCCAGGGACTGAAGCTTTCTTT.

This rearrangement joins TRBV20-1 to TRBJ2-5; no clear D gene. Germline CDR1 and CDR2: DFQATT and SNEGSKA (reference sequence). This CDR3 is 11 amino acids long. With 4 bases removed from V and 11 bases from J, the gap between germline ends came to 14 bases. CDR3 sequence (DNA): TGCAGTGCTAACTTAATCAATGAGCAGTACTTC. This encodes CSANLINEQYF.

V usage is TRBV2 and J usage is TRBJ2-7, with TRBD2 matching over 7 bases. Trimming cost V 1 base and J 7 bases; bases outside gene matches: 13. This CDR3 comprises 16 residues. Germline-derived CDR1 and CDR2 are SNHLY and FYNNEI. This CDR3 is CASSEEARTRWNEQYF. The CDR3 DNA reads TGTGCCAGCAGTGAAGAGGCACGGACTAGGTGGAATGAGCAGTACTTC.